This entry lists 23 T cell receptor beta chains sequenced from one sample in a study of T cell responses to AZD1222 COVID-19 vaccine. Some clones are missing from TCRdb's copy, which holds only in-frame ones; the method was immunoSEQ multiplex PCR. The sample carries some 150,000 clones, 94% recorded once. The sequenced sample was peripheral blood, obtained on day 0 of AZD1222 vaccination. Receptors originate from an adult in good health.

This chain links TRBV7-9 with TRBJ2-5; D might be TRBD2 (6 bases). Germline loops: CDR1 SEHNR, CDR2 FQNEAQ (reference sequence). Between the trimmed V and J ends, which lost 4 bases and 5 bases, there was a span of 11 bases. The CDR3 is made up of 13 amino acids. As DNA, the CDR3 is TGTGCCAGCAGCTGGGGGGTCGAGGAGACCCAGTACTTC. It translates to CASSWGVEETQYF.

This chain joins TRBV3-1 (or the pseudogene TRBV3-2) and TRBJ2-7; 8 nucleotides line up with TRBD1. Germline assignment: CDR1 LGHDT and CDR2 YNNKEL (reference sequence). The length of the CDR3 is 14 residues. With V trimmed by 3 bases and J by 2 bases, 3 bases remained unmatched. The CDR3 DNA is TGTGCCAGCAGCCACGGACAGGGCGCCTACGAGCAGTACGTC. It yields the protein CASSHGQGAYEQYV.

V is TRBV4-3 and J is TRBJ2-1; D tentatively fits TRBD1 or TRBD2 (5 bases each). V was cut by 0 bases and J by 4 bases, with 13 bases left in between. This CDR3 comprises 16 residues. Germline V lookup: CDR1 LGHNA, CDR2 YSLEER. In DNA, the CDR3 is TGCGCCAGCAGCCAAGACAGGGTGAGGGTTTACAATGAGCAGTTCTTC. This sequence encodes CASSQDRVRVYNEQFF.

The rearrangement joins TRBV3-1 (or the pseudogene TRBV3-2) to TRBJ2-2; the match to TRBD1 covers 7 bases. The ends lost 6 bases at V and 4 bases at J; junction bases unmatched: 11. Germline CDR1 is LGHDT and CDR2 is YNNKEL (reference sequence). The CDR3 covers 16 residues. The CDR3 bases are TGTGCCAGCAGTTCCAGACAGGGTGGATTCACCGGGGAGCTGTTTTTT. Translation gives CASSSRQGGFTGELFF.

V is TRBV27 and J is TRBJ2-2; tentatively, D is TRBD1 (6 bases). The germline V gene has CDR1 MNHEY and CDR2 SMNVEV (reference sequence). The CDR3 consists of 12 residues. The V and J ends lost 7 bases and 6 bases respectively, with 9 bases between them. The CDR3: CASTGASGELFF. In nucleotides, the CDR3 is TGTGCCAGCACAGGGGCTTCCGGGGAGCTGTTTTTT.

The chain employs TRBV4-3 and TRBJ2-6; no reliable D call. This CDR3 comprises 16 residues. The V end lost 1 base, the J end lost 4 bases, and 11 bases lay between the germline ends. CDR1 and CDR2 from the germline V gene are LGHNA and YSLEER. This chain's CDR3 is CASSQGRVSGANVLTF. The DNA of the CDR3 is TGCGCCAGCAGCCAAGGGAGAGTATCGGGGGCCAACGTCCTGACTTTC.

The chain is built from TRBV6-5 and TRBJ1-2; 8 nucleotides agree with TRBD1. CDR1 MNHEY and CDR2 SVGAGI come from the germline V gene. The V segment lost 6 bases and the J segment 4 bases; nucleotides outside the gene matches: 7. The CDR3 loop spans 14 amino acids. CDR3 bases: TGTGCCAGCAGCGGGACAGGAGGATCCTATGGCTACACCTTC. Encoded protein: CASSGTGGSYGYTF.

The chain combines TRBV28 with TRBJ2-5, with 8 positions matching TRBD1. The CDR3 spans 15 residues. V shed 6 bases and J 1 base; nucleotides not matched to a gene: 7. Per the germline V gene, CDR1 is MDHEN and CDR2 is SYDVKM. The CDR3 sequence: CASRSRDRSQETQYF. The CDR3 coding sequence is TGTGCCAGCAGATCCAGGGACAGGAGCCAAGAGACCCAGTACTTC.

The chain has TRBV14 and TRBJ2-1, with 11 positions matching TRBD2. This CDR3 has 16 residues. The V and J ends lost 1 base and 10 bases, in that order; junction bases with no gene match: 9. Germline V gene data show CDR1 as SGHDN and CDR2 as FVKESK. Here the CDR3 DNA reads TGTGCCAGCAGCCAAGGACTAGCGGGAAGTTTATGGGAGCAGTTCTTC. Its translation: CASSQGLAGSLWEQFF.

V is TRBV20-1 and J is TRBJ2-3, with 12 nucleotides matching TRBD2. V was pared by 3 bases and J by 0 bases, with 4 bases of the junction left unmatched. Germline lookup yields CDR1 DFQATT and CDR2 SNEGSKA (reference sequence). This CDR3 comprises 16 residues. CDR3 DNA: TGCAGTGCTAGTCTAGCGGGGGGGCGCAGCACAGATACGCAGTATTTT. Its translation: CSASLAGGRSTDTQYF.

The chain carries TRBV7-8 and TRBJ2-6; D is ambiguous. CDR1 and CDR2 from the germline V gene are SGHVS and FQNEAQ. The CDR3 is 15 residues long. V lost 3 bases and J 4 bases, leaving 10 bases between the germline ends. The DNA for the CDR3 is TGTGCCAGCAGCTTTGCTGGCTCCGGGGCCAACGTCCTGACTTTC. Its translation: CASSFAGSGANVLTF.

In the case of this clone: At one end the junction does not follow the germline gene, possibly because of a read error. CDR3 loop: CASSLGLGNTEALF. DNA for the CDR3: TGCGCCAGCAGCTTGGGGCTGGGCAACACTGAAGCTCTCTTT. The V call is TRBV5-1, the J call TRBJ1-1; D uncertain. CDR1 and CDR2 (germline): SGHRS, YFSETQ. This CDR3 is built from 14 residues.

This clone was counted a single time. The chain couples TRBV7-8 to TRBJ1-6, with a possible D match to TRBD1 (6 bases). V was pared by 1 base and J by 4 bases, with 14 bases between. Germline V CDR1 and CDR2: SGHVS, FQNEAQ. The CDR3 totals 17 residues. The CDR3 DNA is TGTGCCAGCAGCTTAGGGTCCTCCAGGGGATATAATTCACCCCTCCACTTT. Translated: CASSLGSSRGYNSPLHF.

The chain combines TRBV6-2 or TRBV6-3 with TRBJ2-7; the D is unclear. This CDR3 is built from 12 residues. With 5 bases removed from V and 1 base from J, the gap between germline ends came to 6 bases. The germline CDR1 and CDR2 sequences are MNHEY and SVGEGT. The CDR3: CASSSPSYEQYV. The CDR3 DNA is TGTGCCAGCAGTAGTCCATCCTACGAGCAGTACGTC.

The chain uses TRBV9 and TRBJ2-2; D is unclear. The CDR3 covers 13 residues. Germline CDR1 and CDR2: SGDLS and YYNGEE. Trimming cost V 2 bases and J 7 bases, with 9 bases left between them. Written as DNA, the CDR3 is TGTGCCAGCAGCGTCCTCGGTGACGGGGAGCTGTTTTTT. Protein product: CASSVLGDGELFF.

For the CDR3, the DNA is TGTGCCACCCGATCACCCTACGACACTGAAGCTTTCTTT. It is translated as CATRSPYDTEAFF. The chain has TRBV10-3 and TRBJ1-1; D is unresolved. CDR3 length: 13 residues. V dropped 10 bases and J dropped 3 bases, with 15 bases sitting between them. Germline values: CDR1 ENHRY, CDR2 SYGVKD.

J is TRBJ2-2 and V is TRBV7-2; possibly TRBD2 for D (7 bases). CDR3 length: 18 amino acids. CDR1 is SGHTA, CDR2 FQGNSA, per germline. V lost 7 bases and J 6 bases, leaving 27 bases between the germline ends. For the CDR3, the DNA is TGTGCCAGCACCCCAAGGGGGGGTCAGGGGAAGCGAGCCGGGGAGCTGTTTTTT. Translated, it gives CASTPRGGQGKRAGELFF.

CDR3 sequence (DNA): TGTGCCAGCAGTCTGGGACTAGCGGGGGGTCTAGGCTCCTACAATGAGCAGTTCTTC. This sequence encodes CASSLGLAGGLGSYNEQFF. The chain links TRBV2 to TRBJ2-1; 15 bases match TRBD2. From germline, CDR1 is SNHLY and CDR2 FYNNEI. V lost 5 bases and J lost 0; bases outside the gene matches: 8. CDR3 size: 19 residues.

The CDR3 nucleotides are TGTGCCAGCAGCCCTTTTGGGGGGGGCGAGAACACTGAAGCTTTCTTT. It encodes CASSPFGGGENTEAFF. V is TRBV3-1 (or the pseudogene TRBV3-2) and J is TRBJ1-1; a weak D match, TRBD1 (6 bases). The CDR3 spans 16 residues. Germline V lookup: CDR1 LGHDT, CDR2 YNNKEL (reference sequence). Trimming removed 4 bases from V and 1 base from J, with 16 bases in between.

The chain is built from TRBV16 and TRBJ1-4, with D hard to call. Germline values: CDR1 KGHSY, CDR2 FQNENV. The CDR3 has 15 residues. With 1 base removed from V and 8 bases from J, the gap between germline ends came to 14 bases. CDR3 nucleotide sequence: TGTGCCAGCAGCCAATATGATGGGAGTGGCGAAAAACTGTTTTTT. This encodes CASSQYDGSGEKLFF.

The rearrangement joins TRBV19 to TRBJ2-2, with 7 bases aligning to TRBD2. Germline-derived CDR1 and CDR2 are LNHDA and SQIVND (reference sequence). Trimming cost V 7 bases and J 2 bases; bases outside gene matches: 1. The CDR3 sequence is 13 residues long. The CDR3 protein is CASTSGNTGELFF. CDR3 sequence (DNA): TGTGCCAGTACTAGCGGTAACACCGGGGAGCTGTTTTTT.

V usage is TRBV13 and J usage is TRBJ1-1; D gene uncertain. Germline-derived CDR1 and CDR2 are PRHDT and FYEKMQ (reference sequence). This CDR3 spans 14 amino acids. V lost 5 bases, J lost 1 base, and 11 bases lay in between. The CDR3 DNA reads as TGTGCCAGCAGCCTCGGCAGGCCGAACACTGAAGCTTTCTTT. Amino acid sequence: CASSLGRPNTEAFF.

V and J are TRBV7-9 and TRBJ1-6; D is perhaps TRBD1 (5 bases). The CDR3 loop spans 14 amino acids. The germline gives CDR1 SEHNR, CDR2 FQNEAQ (reference sequence). V lost 2 bases to trimming and J lost 9 bases, with 11 bases between them. DNA of the CDR3: TGTGCCAGCAGCTTAAAGGGGTCGTCTTCACCCCTCCACTTT. It is translated as CASSLKGSSSPLHF.